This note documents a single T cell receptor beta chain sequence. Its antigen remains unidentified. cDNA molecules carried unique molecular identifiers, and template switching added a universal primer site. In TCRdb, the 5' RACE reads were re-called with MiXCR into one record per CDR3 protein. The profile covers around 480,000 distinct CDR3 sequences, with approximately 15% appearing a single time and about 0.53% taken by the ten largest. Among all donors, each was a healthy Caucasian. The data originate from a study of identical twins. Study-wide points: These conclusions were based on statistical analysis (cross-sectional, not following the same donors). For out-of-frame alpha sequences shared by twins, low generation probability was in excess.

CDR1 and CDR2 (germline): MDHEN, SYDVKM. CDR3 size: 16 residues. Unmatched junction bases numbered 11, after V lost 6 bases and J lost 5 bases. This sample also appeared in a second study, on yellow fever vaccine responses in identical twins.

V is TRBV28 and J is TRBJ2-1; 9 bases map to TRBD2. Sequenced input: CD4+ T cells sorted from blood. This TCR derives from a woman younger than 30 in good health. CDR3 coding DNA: TGTGCCAGCAGCCCTATAGCGGGAGCAGGGGACAATGAGCAGTTCTTC. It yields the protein CASSPIAGAGDNEQFF. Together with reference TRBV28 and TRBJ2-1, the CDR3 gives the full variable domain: DVKVTQSSRYLVKRTGEKVFLECVQDMDHENMFWYRQDPGLGLRLIYFSYDVKMKEKGDIPEGYSVSREKKERFSLILESASTNQTSMYLCASSPIAGAGDNEQFFGPGTRLTVL.